This is a list of T cell receptor beta chains from one sample in a study of control samples from healthy donors and cancer patients. TCRdb's table, derived via immunoSEQ multiplex PCR, lists solely in-frame clones and lacks some. This sample has around 100,000 clones, with around 89% found just once. Sequencing used blood. These receptors originate from a man aged 25 to 40 in good health. Each CDR3 is given with its conserved first and last residue. D genes are given only for firm matches.

v_call	d_call	j_call	cdr3_aa
TRBV18	NA	TRBJ2-2	CASSPTTNTGELFF
TRBV4-3	NA	TRBJ2-7	CASSQETLAGNRRGEQYF
TRBV10-3	NA	TRBJ1-1	CAISESWNTEAFF
TRBV28	NA	TRBJ2-3	CASSFRGRGTDTQYF
TRBV4-3	TRBD1	TRBJ1-1	CASSHRRQGRYTEAFF
TRBV7-2	NA	TRBJ2-7	CASSTRQVNEQYF
TRBV10-1	NA	TRBJ1-3	CASSEGGAGNTIYF
TRBV30	NA	TRBJ1-4	CAWTNPGFNEKLFF
TRBV27	TRBD1	TRBJ2-1	CASSFRTGQHNEQFF
TRBV6-2/TRBV6-3	NA	TRBJ1-1	CASSYQGIPNTEAFF
TRBV29-1	NA	TRBJ2-3	CSVTGLEDTQYF
TRBV6-5	TRBD1	TRBJ1-2	CASSYRDRIYGYTF
TRBV7-8	TRBD1	TRBJ2-3	CASSLGLGGPWTGADTQYF
TRBV5-4	TRBD2	TRBJ2-2	CASRSLAGANTGELFF
TRBV27	NA	TRBJ2-1	CASSFRAYNEQFF
TRBV3-1/TRBV3-2	TRBD1	TRBJ1-6	CASSPQGRGSSPLHF
TRBV5-4	NA	TRBJ2-7	CASSPPGLRDEQYF
TRBV29-1	NA	TRBJ1-1	CFTEGNSEAFF
TRBV5-1	TRBD2	TRBJ2-3	CASSKPGLAGTDTQYF
TRBV12-3/TRBV12-4	NA	TRBJ1-2	CASTKENYGYTF
TRBV9	TRBD1	TRBJ1-2	CASSLTGGQGYGYTF
TRBV11-1	NA	TRBJ1-1	CASSFIRAHPAFF
TRBV11-2	NA	TRBJ1-1	CASSLGWGPGTEAFF
TRBV28	NA	TRBJ1-5	CASFGGVNQPQHF
TRBV4-3	NA	TRBJ2-2	CASSQDGRGMYPGELFF
TRBV3-1/TRBV3-2	NA	TRBJ2-5	CASSYRTAKETQYF
TRBV7-2	TRBD2	TRBJ2-2	CASSLVTSGYTGELFF
TRBV7-2	TRBD1	TRBJ2-1	CASSLQGALGNEQFF
TRBV6-2/TRBV6-3	NA	TRBJ2-6	CASSYSGLAFSGANVLTF
TRBV30	NA	TRBJ2-2	CAWSVSHTGELFF
TRBV6-4	NA	TRBJ2-1	CASSDSSYNEQFF
TRBV2	TRBD2	TRBJ2-3	CASDPGLAGGPEADTQYF
TRBV9	TRBD2	TRBJ2-3	CASSVGGIAGDTQYF
TRBV5-6	TRBD1	TRBJ1-5	CASSLQGAFKQPQHF
TRBV2	NA	TRBJ2-5	CASKQGEKETQYF
TRBV5-6	TRBD1	TRBJ2-7	CASSFYRAGQGLYEQYF
TRBV3-1/TRBV3-2	NA	TRBJ2-2	CASSQLNRAGGELFF
TRBV2	NA	TRBJ2-3	CARGAEGATDTQYF
TRBV7-9	NA	TRBJ2-2	CASTTVGGGPPGELFF
TRBV28	NA	TRBJ2-1	CASSPGVEDNEQFF
TRBV7-3	NA	TRBJ2-6	CASSPDRSSGANVLTF
TRBV7-9	TRBD2	TRBJ2-2	CASRTSGGAAGELFF
TRBV19	TRBD1	TRBJ1-2	CASSLQGATGGYTF
TRBV9	TRBD1	TRBJ2-2	CASSGPQGDGTGELFF
TRBV6-5	NA	TRBJ1-2	CASSAVGEGGYTF
TRBV5-1	NA	TRBJ1-2	CASSLNAGPGYTF
TRBV18	NA	TRBJ2-7	CASSVFEGRLYEQYF
TRBV18	TRBD1	TRBJ2-5	CASSPQTGKVETQYF
TRBV30	NA	TRBJ1-2	CAWSPSPVGHPNYGYTF
TRBV12-3/TRBV12-4	NA	TRBJ2-1	CASRLVNEQFF
TRBV2	NA	TRBJ2-7	CASRGRGQSYEQYF